The 24 T cell receptor beta chains below all came from one sample that was sequenced in a study of CD8+ T cells in alopecia areata. As the sequencing template, cDNA was produced by extracting RNA and reverse transcribing it. The assay was immunoSEQ multiplex PCR, and TCRdb's table has in-frame clones only and misses some. This sample has about 130,000 clones, with less than 70% found just once. Treatment described: oral pan-JAK inhibitor, 5-10 mg twice daily. The source material was CD8+ T cells sorted from blood, sampled at week 4, from a patient treated with tofacitinib. The origin of the receptors is a human donor with alopecia areata.

This clone was detected only a few times. J is TRBJ2-7 and V is TRBV11-2; D is possibly TRBD1 (6 bases). The CDR3 spans 13 residues. The ends were cut back, 3 bases at V and 2 bases at J, with 8 bases in the middle. Germline V gene sequence: CDR1 SGHAT, CDR2 FQNNGV. As DNA, the CDR3 is TGTGCCAGCAGCTTCAACAGGGCCTACGAGCAGTACTTC. It translates to CASSFNRAYEQYF.

This chain links TRBV29-1 with TRBJ1-3, with a weak D call TRBD1 (6 bases). The V gene lost 5 bases and the J gene lost 3 bases, with 14 bases spanning the gap. Germline assignment: CDR1 SQVTM and CDR2 ANQGSEA. The CDR3 is 14 residues long. CDR3: CSVMGHGDGNTIYF. The CDR3, as DNA: TGCAGCGTTATGGGACATGGAGATGGAAACACCATATATTTT.

In this sample, this clone turned up once. CDR3 sequence (DNA): TGCGCCAGCAGCTTGTCCCCGAGCGGGGGCCCCTACGAGCAGTACTTC. Encoded protein: CASSLSPSGGPYEQYF. J is TRBJ2-7 and V is TRBV5-1; 8 positions agree with TRBD2. The CDR3 loop spans 16 amino acids. V gave up 1 base and J gave up 2 bases; unmatched junction bases: 8. Germline loops: CDR1 SGHRS, CDR2 YFSETQ.

This clone showed up just a few times. The chain is built from TRBV30 and TRBJ2-5; D unclear. Germline assignment: CDR1 GTSNPN and CDR2 SVGIG (reference sequence). Trimming took 2 bases from V and 5 from J, leaving 9 bases between them. This CDR3 has 12 residues. For the CDR3, the DNA is TGTGCCTGGAGTACCATGTATGAGACCCAGTACTTC. It translates to CAWSTMYETQYF.

This clone was found once. The rearrangement uses TRBV7-9 and TRBJ1-5, with TRBD1 matching over 7 bases. The CDR3 runs 14 residues. Trimming took 5 bases from V and 1 from J; bases not matched to a gene: 2. CDR1 and CDR2 from the germline V gene are SEHNR and FQNEAQ (reference sequence). The CDR3 protein is CASSPTGSNQPQHF. Here the CDR3 DNA reads TGTGCCAGCAGCCCGACAGGGAGCAATCAGCCCCAGCATTTT.

The chain has TRBV13 and TRBJ2-7; D not certain. Germline CDR1 and CDR2: PRHDT and FYEKMQ (reference sequence). CDR3 length: 11 residues. V lost 4 bases and J lost 3, with 4 bases in between. The CDR3 here is CASSSYYEQYF. In DNA form, the CDR3 reads TGTGCCAGCAGCTCCTACTACGAGCAGTACTTC.

V usage is TRBV29-1 and J usage is TRBJ2-7; 11 positions match TRBD2. V shed 2 bases and J 4 bases; nucleotides not matched to a gene: 10. Germline V CDR1 and CDR2: SQVTM, ANQGSEA. This CDR3 has 16 amino acids. The CDR3 DNA reads as TGCAGCGTTGAATCAACCTCTACTAGCGGGGGTTACGAGCAGTACTTC. Translating gives CSVESTSTSGGYEQYF.

The gene calls are TRBV6-5 and TRBJ2-5; D uncertain. CDR3 length: 13 amino acids. Germline V gives CDR1 MNHEY, CDR2 SVGAGI. The V gene lost 2 bases and the J gene lost 4 bases, with 8 bases spanning the gap. CDR3 protein: CASSYGAVETQYF. The CDR3 DNA reads TGTGCCAGCAGTTACGGAGCTGTAGAGACCCAGTACTTC.

The J gene is TRBJ2-5, the V gene TRBV5-1, with 8 positions matching TRBD2. Germline-derived CDR1 and CDR2 are SGHRS and YFSETQ. Germline trimming cut 4 bases from V and 1 base from J; bases unmatched to any gene: 21. This CDR3 has 20 residues. CDR3 sequence reads: CASSPAGGGIKSLFQETQYF. The CDR3 DNA sequence: TGCGCCAGCAGCCCGGCGGGCGGGGGGATAAAAAGCCTCTTCCAAGAGACCCAGTACTTC.

The chain combines TRBV5-1 with TRBJ2-7, with 7 bases aligning to TRBD2. Germline V lookup: CDR1 SGHRS, CDR2 YFSETQ. The CDR3 sequence is 15 residues long. Trimming took 0 bases from V and 2 from J; bases not matched to a gene: 5. CDR3: CASSLGASGTYEQYF. The CDR3 coding sequence is TGCGCCAGCAGCTTGGGGGCTAGCGGTACCTACGAGCAGTACTTC.

Ten or more counts support this clone. Other DNA sequences in the same sample also yield this CDR3. The chain has TRBV6-4 and TRBJ2-3, with TRBD2 identical over 10 bases. CDR1 and CDR2 from the germline V gene are MRHNA and SNTAGT. The ends lost 2 bases at V and 2 bases at J; junction bases unmatched: 1. CDR3 length: 15 residues. The CDR3 DNA sequence: TGTGCCAGCAGTGACAGCGGGGGGGCCACAGATACGCAGTATTTT. It is translated as CASSDSGGATDTQYF.

The chain carries TRBV29-1 and TRBJ2-1, with 13 bases lining up with TRBD2. The CDR3 contains 14 residues. V lost 7 bases, J lost 5 bases, and 5 bases stayed unmatched. Germline CDR1 SQVTM, CDR2 ANQGSEA. The CDR3 protein is CSAPGTSGDNEQFF. Written as DNA, the CDR3 is TGCAGCGCCCCTGGGACTAGCGGGGACAATGAGCAGTTCTTC.

This clone appeared a few times. The same CDR3 also results from other DNA sequences found in this sample. The chain combines TRBV7-9 with TRBJ2-7, with D unclear. Germline V lookup: CDR1 SEHNR, CDR2 FQNEAQ (reference sequence). V was clipped by 1 base and J by 3 bases, with 4 bases between them. The CDR3 runs 12 residues. CDR3 sequence (DNA): TGTGCCAGCAGCTTAGGTAGCTACGAGCAGTACTTC. It yields the protein CASSLGSYEQYF.

V is TRBV6-5 and J is TRBJ2-1, with TRBD2 matching 9 bases. CDR1 and CDR2 from the germline V gene are MNHEY and SVGAGI. Losses at the gene ends were 1 base for V and 5 bases for J; bases not matched to a gene: 6. This CDR3 has 16 residues. CDR3: CASSYWASGADNEQFF. Written as DNA, the CDR3 is TGTGCCAGCAGTTACTGGGCTAGCGGGGCCGACAATGAGCAGTTCTTC.

As DNA, the CDR3 is TGTGCCAGCAGTTCCACCCATAACCAAGAGACCCAGTACTTC. Residues: CASSSTHNQETQYF. The V gene is TRBV27, the J gene TRBJ2-5; the D is unclear. Trimming took off 4 bases at V and 0 bases at J, with 9 bases between the two ends. Germline V lookup: CDR1 MNHEY, CDR2 SMNVEV (reference sequence). This CDR3 has 14 residues.

V gene TRBV7-9 combines with J gene TRBJ1-1, with a tentative D call TRBD1 (6 bases). Germline V CDR1 and CDR2: SEHNR, FQNEAQ (reference sequence). V gave up 3 bases and J gave up 7 bases, with 12 bases separating them. The CDR3 runs 13 residues. CDR3 nucleotide sequence: TGTGCCAGCAGCTTTAGGACAGCAAATGAAGCTTTCTTT. Residues: CASSFRTANEAFF. The full variable domain, rest sourced from reference TRBV7-9 and TRBJ1-1, is DTGVSQNPRHKITKRGQNVTFRCDPISEHNRLYWYRQTLGQGPEFLTYFQNEAQLEKSRLLSDRFSAERPKGSFSTLEIQRTEQGDSAMYLCASSFRTANEAFFGQGTRLTVV.

This chain uses TRBV6-5 with TRBJ2-1; 7 bases are shared with TRBD1. This CDR3 has 14 amino acids. Germline-derived CDR1 and CDR2 are MNHEY and SVGAGI. Germline trimming cut 7 bases from V and 3 bases from J; bases unmatched to any gene: 6. Here the CDR3 reads CASNDREGYNEQFF. CDR3 bases: TGTGCCAGCAACGACAGGGAAGGCTACAATGAGCAGTTCTTC.

There are a few counts of this clone. V gene TRBV4-3 combines with J gene TRBJ2-2; perhaps TRBD1 as D (6 bases). The V gene lost 5 bases and the J gene lost 4 bases, with 11 bases spanning the gap. Germline V lookup: CDR1 LGHNA, CDR2 YSLEER. The CDR3 has 14 residues. The CDR3 loop reads CASSAGTRTGELFF. The CDR3 DNA follows: TGCGCCAGCAGCGCCGGGACACGCACCGGGGAGCTGTTTTTT.

V gene TRBV7-9 combines with J gene TRBJ2-7; D is undetermined. Per germline, CDR1 SEHNR and CDR2 FQNEAQ (reference sequence). Trimming shortened V by 0 bases and J by 6 bases, and 12 bases separated the two germline ends. The CDR3 sequence is 14 residues long. Written as DNA, the CDR3 is TGTGCCAGCAGCTTAGCGTCGCCCGATCTCGAGCAGTACTTC. This sequence encodes CASSLASPDLEQYF.

This rearrangement joins TRBV5-6 to TRBJ2-1; D not resolved. Germline CDR1 is SGHDT and CDR2 is YYEEEE. This CDR3 contains 13 residues. The V end lost 0 bases, the J end lost 12 bases, and 13 bases lay between the germline ends. The CDR3 protein is CASSLGQILWQFF. The CDR3 coding sequence is TGTGCCAGCAGCTTGGGGCAGATATTATGGCAGTTCTTC. Drawing the rest from reference TRBV5-6 and TRBJ2-1, the complete variable domain is DAGVTQSPTHLIKTRGQQVTLRCSPKSGHDTVSWYQQALGQGPQFIFQYYEEEERQRGNFPDRFSGHQFPNYSSELNVNALLLGDSALYLCASSLGQILWQFFGPGTRLTVL.

The chain joins TRBV7-3 to TRBJ2-5, with a weak D call TRBD2 (6 bases). Germline V gives CDR1 SGHTA, CDR2 FQGTGA. V was trimmed by 4 bases and J by 4 bases, leaving 13 bases between them. The CDR3 is 14 amino acids. In DNA form, the CDR3 reads TGTGCCAGCAGCTCTAACGCGGGACGAGAGACCCAGTACTTC. Its protein is CASSSNAGRETQYF.

This clone was recorded a few times. The V call is TRBV15, the J call TRBJ2-3; TRBD1 agrees at 7 bases. The CDR3 loop spans 15 amino acids. The J segment lost 2 bases and the V segment lost 3 bases, leaving 5 bases of the junction unmatched. Germline-derived CDR1 and CDR2 are LNHNV and YYDKDF (reference sequence). Here the CDR3 reads CATSRKDRDTDTQYF. The CDR3 bases are TGTGCCACCAGCAGGAAAGACAGGGACACAGATACGCAGTATTTT.

The chain uses TRBV13 and TRBJ2-7, with 10 bases aligning to TRBD2. Trimming removed 3 bases from V and 6 bases from J; junction bases left unmatched: 5. Germline values: CDR1 PRHDT, CDR2 FYEKMQ (reference sequence). The CDR3 is 14 residues long. The CDR3 sequence is CASSFGAGGREQYF. The CDR3 DNA reads as TGTGCCAGCAGCTTCGGAGCGGGGGGGCGCGAGCAGTACTTC.

Comment on this clone: The same CDR3 arises from other DNA sequences in this sample as well. The rearrangement uses TRBV27 and TRBJ1-5; D is ambiguous. Germline V gene data show CDR1 as MNHEY and CDR2 as SMNVEV (reference sequence). Trimming pared 0 bases from V and 0 bases from J, leaving 6 bases between. The CDR3 spans 15 residues. The CDR3 is CASSLSGYSNQPQHF. The CDR3 DNA follows: TGTGCCAGCAGTTTATCAGGGTATAGCAATCAGCCCCAGCATTTT.